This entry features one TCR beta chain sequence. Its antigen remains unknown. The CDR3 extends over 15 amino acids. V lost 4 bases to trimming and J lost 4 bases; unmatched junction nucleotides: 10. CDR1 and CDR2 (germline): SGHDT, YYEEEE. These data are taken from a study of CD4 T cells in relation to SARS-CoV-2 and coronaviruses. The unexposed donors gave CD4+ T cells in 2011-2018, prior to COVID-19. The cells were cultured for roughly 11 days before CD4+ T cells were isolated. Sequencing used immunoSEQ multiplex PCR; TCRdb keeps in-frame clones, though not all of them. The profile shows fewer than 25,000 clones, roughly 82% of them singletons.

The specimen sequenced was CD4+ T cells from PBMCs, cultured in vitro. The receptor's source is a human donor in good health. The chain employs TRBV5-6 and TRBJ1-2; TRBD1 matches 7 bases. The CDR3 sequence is CASSLPGGRGYGYTF. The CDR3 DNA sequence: TGTGCCAGCAGCCTCCCAGGGGGTCGAGGCTATGGCTACACCTTC.